These 4 T cell receptor beta chains were sequenced from one sample in a study of vaccination effects on CD4 cells after COVID-19 (dated by TCRdb to between 2021 and 2024). The ViraFEST assay stimulated PBMC with viral peptide pools and then used TCR sequencing to identify antigen-specific CD4+ T cell clonotypes by expansion. After around 11 days of culture, CD4+ T cells were isolated with the EasySep CD4+ T cell isolation kit. To prepare the library, the immunoSEQ multiplex PCR assay was applied. In TCRdb, the immuneACCESS table is reduced to in-frame sequences with V and J assigned. These tables do not hold every clone; where another copy was compared, an unresolved V gene accounts for under half, and the others remain unexplained. Across this sample there are 45,000 to 65,000 clones, with roughly 80% seen only once. Jointly, the top ten make up about 2.4% of the sample. Antigen specificity for these receptors is unknown.

This sample comprised CD4+ T cells from PBMCs cultured with HCoV-229E spike peptides, obtained before COVID-19 vaccination. The sample's cell subset or site label is to be understood as: HCoV-229E spike overlapping peptide pool stimulation. These receptor sequences come from a human donor who received a COVID-19 vaccine.

This clone is a singleton in its sample. The same CDR3 arises from other DNA sequences in this sample as well. The chain has TRBV28 and TRBJ1-3; D remains ambiguous. Germline V CDR1 and CDR2: MDHEN, SYDVKM. There are 12 residues in the CDR3. V was shortened by 2 bases and J by 4 bases, with 3 bases between the two germline ends. CDR3 amino acids: CASSLDGNTIYF. In DNA form, the CDR3 reads TGTGCCAGCAGTTTAGACGGAAACACCATATATTTT.

The gene calls are TRBV5-4 and TRBJ2-2; D ambiguous. Trimming removed 5 bases from V and 0 bases from J, with 11 bases in between. From germline, CDR1 is SGHNT and CDR2 YYREEE (reference sequence). The CDR3 covers 15 residues. The CDR3 sequence is CASRDGTANTGELFF. The DNA of the CDR3 is TGTGCCAGCAGGGACGGTACAGCGAACACCGGGGAGCTGTTTTTT.

The rearrangement links TRBV20-1 to TRBJ2-3, with D uncertain. Looked up from germline, CDR1 is DFQATT and CDR2 is SNEGSKA (reference sequence). V was clipped by 8 bases and J by 6 bases, with 9 bases between them. The CDR3 is 10 amino acids. CDR3 in amino acids: CSTVHDTQYF. The CDR3 coding sequence is TGCAGTACGGTTCACGATACGCAGTATTTT.

The chain couples TRBV6-5 to TRBJ2-2; D remains unclear. This CDR3 spans 14 amino acids. V lost 1 base, J lost 4 bases, and 7 bases lay in between. CDR1 and CDR2 from the germline V gene are MNHEY and SVGAGI. CDR3 residues: CASSYFRITGELFF. CDR3 in DNA: TGTGCCAGCAGTTACTTTCGGATCACCGGGGAGCTGTTTTTT.